Following are 13 T cell receptor beta chains from one sample sequenced in a study of CD8 T cells in ankylosing spondylitis. TCRdb reprocessed the 5' RACE reads via MiXCR and lists one record per CDR3 protein. The table records under 150,000 distinct CDR3 sequences, roughly 8.8% of them present only once. Sequencing used blood, either unsorted or a sorted T cell fraction (not recorded which). Every receptor here comes from a male donor with ankylosing spondylitis or in good health (not recorded which).

This clonotype was detected ten times or more. The chain has TRBV5-1 and TRBJ2-1, with TRBD1 matching 9 bases. Germline V gene sequence: CDR1 SGHRS, CDR2 YFSETQ. V was clipped by 4 bases and J by 5 bases; unmatched bases: 7. CDR3 length equals 15 residues. CDR3 amino acids: CASSGGQGPNNEQFF. Here the CDR3 DNA reads TGCGCCAGCAGCGGCGGACAGGGGCCCAACAATGAGCAGTTCTTC.

This clonotype has at least ten counts. J is TRBJ1-1 and V is TRBV29-1; D might be TRBD1 (5 bases). Trimming took off 4 bases at V and 7 bases at J, with 13 bases between the two ends. The length of the CDR3 is 12 residues. Germline V gene data show CDR1 as SQVTM and CDR2 as ANQGSEA. CDR3 nucleotide sequence: TGCAGCGTTGGCGGGGGTCCGGGTGAAGCTTTCTTT. Translation: CSVGGGPGEAFF.

This clonotype was seen ten or more times. The chain links TRBV7-8 to TRBJ2-2; 10 positions agree with TRBD2. The germline V gene has CDR1 SGHVS and CDR2 FQNEAQ. Trimming at V came to 5 bases and at J to 5 bases, leaving 5 bases not matched to a gene. The CDR3 is 15 amino acids. CDR3 amino acids: CASSRSGRVTGELFF. In nucleotides, the CDR3 is TGTGCCAGCAGCCGCAGCGGGAGGGTAACCGGGGAGCTGTTTTTT.

This clonotype has ten or more counts. V gene TRBV29-1 combines with J gene TRBJ2-4, with D possibly called TRBD1 or TRBD2 (5 bases each). V was shortened by 6 bases and J by 0 bases, with 18 bases between the two germline ends. Looked up from germline, CDR1 is SQVTM and CDR2 is ANQGSEA. The CDR3 has 16 residues. In nucleotides, the CDR3 is TGCAGCGTCGTTATGGGGGTAGACCTAGCCAAAAACATTCAGTACTTC. This encodes CSVVMGVDLAKNIQYF.

This clonotype was detected ten times or more. J is TRBJ2-3 and V is TRBV7-3; 9 nucleotides line up with TRBD1. Germline V gene sequence: CDR1 SGHTA, CDR2 FQGTGA. Trimming took 1 base from V and 4 from J; bases not matched to a gene: 9. CDR3 length: 17 residues. This chain's CDR3 is CASSLNVLGQGADTQYF. The CDR3 nucleotides are TGTGCCAGCAGCTTAAATGTCTTGGGACAGGGCGCAGATACGCAGTATTTT. The full variable domain, its missing parts supplied by reference TRBV7-3 and TRBJ2-3, is GAGVSQTPSNKVTEKGKYVELRCDPISGHTALYWYRQSLGQGPEFLIYFQGTGAADDSGLPNDRFFAVRPEGSVSTLKIQRTERGDSAVYLCASSLNVLGQGADTQYFGPGTRLTVL.

The V and J genes are TRBV20-1 and TRBJ2-7, with 10 bases that match TRBD2. Trimming removed 6 bases from V and 2 bases from J; junction bases left unmatched: 10. There are 15 residues in the CDR3. From germline, CDR1 is DFQATT and CDR2 SNEGSKA (reference sequence). CDR3: CSAPNPTSGPYEQYF. CDR3 nucleotides: TGCAGTGCCCCGAATCCGACTAGCGGGCCCTACGAGCAGTACTTC.

This clonotype has at least ten counts. The chain joins TRBV11-2 to TRBJ2-3; the match to TRBD2 covers 7 bases. The CDR3 spans 17 residues. V dropped 0 bases and J dropped 2; count of bases not matched to a gene: 8. The germline V gene encodes CDR1 SGHAT and CDR2 FQNNGV. CDR3 region: CASSLDRLAEITDTQYF. The CDR3 nucleotides are TGTGCCAGCAGCTTAGATCGCCTAGCGGAGATCACAGATACGCAGTATTTT.

This clonotype was seen a few times. V gene TRBV5-1 combines with J gene TRBJ1-1, with D perhaps matching TRBD1 (6 bases). This CDR3 is 14 amino acids long. V shed 8 bases and J shed 1 base, with 15 bases lying between them. Germline V gene data show CDR1 as SGHRS and CDR2 as YFSETQ. DNA of the CDR3: TGCGCCAGTAGCGACACAGGGAGGAACACTGAAGCTTTCTTT. The encoded protein is CASSDTGRNTEAFF.

This clonotype was detected a few times. The chain employs TRBV29-1 and TRBJ2-3; D could derive from TRBD1 or TRBD2 (5 bases each). The germline V gene encodes CDR1 SQVTM and CDR2 ANQGSEA. Trimming cost V 4 bases and J 2 bases, with 13 bases left between them. CDR3 length: 14 amino acids. This chain's CDR3 is CSVVRGGLTDTQYF. The CDR3 nucleotides read TGCAGCGTTGTGAGGGGCGGCCTCACAGATACGCAGTATTTT.

The chain combines TRBV5-5 with TRBJ2-5; 14 bases are shared with TRBD2. Germline trimming cut 1 base from V and 1 base from J; bases unmatched to any gene: 3. The CDR3 contains 17 residues. The V gene's germline CDR1 is SGHKS and CDR2 YYEKEE (reference sequence). The CDR3 DNA reads TGTGCCAGCAGCTTGACGGGGACTAGCGGGGGCCAAGAGACCCAGTACTTC. Protein product: CASSLTGTSGGQETQYF. The complete variable domain, with remaining parts taken from reference TRBV5-5 and TRBJ2-5, reads DAGVTQSPTHLIKTRGQQVTLRCSPISGHKSVSWYQQVLGQGPQFIFQYYEKEERGRGNFPDRFSARQFPNYSSELNVNALLLGDSALYLCASSLTGTSGGQETQYFGPGTRLLVL.

This clonotype was seen a few times. The V and J genes are TRBV6-2 or TRBV6-3 and TRBJ1-5; no clear D. Germline values: CDR1 MNHEY, CDR2 SVGEGT. The CDR3 is 16 residues long. Trimming took 0 bases from V and 5 from J, leaving 14 bases between them. In DNA, the CDR3 is TGTGCCAGCAGTTACTCGAACGAATTTTTTGATCAGCCCCAGCATTTT. It specifies CASSYSNEFFDQPQHF.

Many counts were recorded for this clonotype. The CDR3 DNA sequence: TGTGCCAGCGGCACAGGGTACAGTTCAAATGAGCAGTTCTTC. Residues: CASGTGYSSNEQFF. This chain joins TRBV7-2 and TRBJ2-1, with D tentatively TRBD1 (6 bases). This CDR3 is 14 amino acids long. In germline, CDR1 is SGHTA, CDR2 FQGNSA. The V and J ends lost 8 bases and 7 bases respectively, with 18 bases between them.

This clonotype was seen many times. The chain couples TRBV11-3 to TRBJ2-3; D ambiguous. Trimming stripped 3 bases from V and 6 bases from J, with 10 bases between. Germline loops: CDR1 SGHNT, CDR2 YENEEA. CDR3 length: 13 amino acids. This chain's CDR3 is CASSFDPTDTQYF. The CDR3 nucleotides read TGTGCCAGCAGCTTTGATCCCACGGATACGCAGTATTTT. Filled out from reference TRBV11-3 and TRBJ2-3, the complete variable domain reads EAGVVQSPRYKIIEKKQPVAFWCNPISGHNTLYWYLQNLGQGPELLIRYENEEAVDDSQLPKDRFSAERLKGVDSTLKIQPAELGDSAVYLCASSFDPTDTQYFGPGTRLTVL.